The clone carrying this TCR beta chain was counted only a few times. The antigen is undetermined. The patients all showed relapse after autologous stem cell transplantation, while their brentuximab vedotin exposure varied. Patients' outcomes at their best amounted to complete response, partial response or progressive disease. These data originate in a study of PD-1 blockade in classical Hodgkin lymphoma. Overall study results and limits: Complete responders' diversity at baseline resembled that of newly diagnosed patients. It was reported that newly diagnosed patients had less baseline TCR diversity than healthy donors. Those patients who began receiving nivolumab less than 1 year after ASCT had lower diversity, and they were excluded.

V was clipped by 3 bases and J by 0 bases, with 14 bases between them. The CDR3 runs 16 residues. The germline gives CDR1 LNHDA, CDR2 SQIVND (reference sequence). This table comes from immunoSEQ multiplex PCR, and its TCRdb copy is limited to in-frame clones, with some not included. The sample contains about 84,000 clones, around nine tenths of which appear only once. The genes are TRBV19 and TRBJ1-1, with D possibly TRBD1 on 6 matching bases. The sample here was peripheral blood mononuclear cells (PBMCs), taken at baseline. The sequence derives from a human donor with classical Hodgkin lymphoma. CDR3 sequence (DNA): TGTGCCAGTAGTATTAGGGGGGAAGGCTTGAACACTGAAGCTTTCTTT. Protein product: CASSIRGEGLNTEAFF.